Below, 29 T cell receptor beta chains from the same sample are listed, as sequenced in a study of blood T cell repertoires in COVID-19. Sequencing used immunoSEQ multiplex PCR; TCRdb keeps in-frame clones, though not all of them. Counted here are about 280,000 clones, 65% to 90% occurring once; the ten biggest clones make up about 5.1%. Sequenced: peripheral blood. These receptors originate from a man aged 50 or older with active or convalescent COVID-19.

This chain links TRBV5-1 with TRBJ1-2; 10 bases are shared with TRBD1. The CDR3 consists of 14 residues. CDR1 is SGHRS and CDR2 is YFSETQ in the germline V gene. Unmatched junction bases numbered 2, after V lost 0 bases and J lost 6 bases. The CDR3 is CASSLGQGANGYTF. CDR3 DNA sequence: TGCGCCAGCAGCTTGGGACAGGGGGCGAATGGCTACACCTTC.

This chain connects TRBV7-6 to TRBJ2-1; the match to TRBD2 covers 7 bases. There are 15 residues in the CDR3. The ends lost 1 base at V and 4 bases at J; junction bases unmatched: 4. Germline V gives CDR1 SGHVS, CDR2 FNYEAQ. The DNA for the CDR3 is TGTGCCAGCAGCTTAGGGTCTAGCGGTTACAATGAGCAGTTCTTC. This sequence encodes CASSLGSSGYNEQFF.

V gene TRBV6-2 or TRBV6-3 combines with J gene TRBJ2-1; 15 bases are shared with TRBD2. Unmatched junction bases numbered 5, after V lost 4 bases and J lost 7 bases. The germline CDR1 and CDR2 sequences are MNHEY and SVGEGT. The CDR3 spans 16 residues. CDR3 coding DNA: TGTGCCAGCAGTTCCTGGACTAGCGGGAGGGGAAATGAGCAGTTCTTC. This encodes CASSSWTSGRGNEQFF.

The CDR3 is CASSQGYNEQFF. For the CDR3, the DNA is TGTGCCAGCAGCCAGGGTTACAATGAGCAGTTCTTC. This chain connects TRBV6-5 to TRBJ2-1; perhaps TRBD1 as D (5 bases). CDR1 and CDR2 (germline): MNHEY, SVGAGI. This CDR3 comprises 12 residues. V lost 6 bases, J lost 4 bases, and 7 bases lay in between.

The rearrangement uses TRBV11-3 and TRBJ2-2, with no clear D. The germline V gene has CDR1 SGHNT and CDR2 YENEEA. V lost 0 bases to trimming and J lost 1 base, with 6 bases between them. The CDR3 covers 15 residues. For the CDR3, the DNA is TGTGCCAGCAGCTTAGACAGGCAGAACACCGGGGAGCTGTTTTTT. This gives the protein CASSLDRQNTGELFF.

The V and J genes are TRBV21-1 and TRBJ2-7; no check of the table's D call, TRBD2, against the DNA was made. TRBV21-1 is a listed pseudogene. This CDR3 comprises 18 residues. For the CDR3, the DNA is TGTGCCAGCACCACCCAGAAGGCGAGGCGAGCCTCTCGCTACGAGCAGTACTTC. Amino acid sequence: CASTTQKARRASRYEQYF.

This chain uses TRBV5-8 with TRBJ2-1; no definite D call. V lost 0 bases and J lost 3, with 7 bases in between. Germline CDR1 SGHTS, CDR2 YDEGEE. This CDR3 region has 14 residues. This CDR3 is CASSLGLHYNEQFF. The CDR3 DNA sequence: TGTGCCAGCAGCTTGGGGCTCCACTACAATGAGCAGTTCTTC.

This clone was counted a few times. The V call is TRBV3-1 (or the pseudogene TRBV3-2), the J call TRBJ1-2, with 7 bases lining up with TRBD1. The germline V gene encodes CDR1 LGHDT and CDR2 YNNKEL (reference sequence). CDR3 size: 14 residues. V trimming: 4 bases; J trimming: 0 bases; junction bases outside the gene matches: 2. CDR3 region: CASSRDRANYGYTF. The CDR3 nucleotides are TGTGCCAGCAGCCGGGACAGAGCTAACTATGGCTACACCTTC.

The V and J genes are TRBV27 and TRBJ2-2; perhaps TRBD1 as D (5 bases). V lost 11 bases and J 2 bases, leaving 15 bases between the germline ends. This CDR3 spans 14 amino acids. Per germline, CDR1 MNHEY and CDR2 SMNVEV (reference sequence). This CDR3 reads CAPNRRANTGELFF. The CDR3 bases are TGTGCCCCGAACCGCAGGGCCAACACCGGGGAGCTGTTTTTT.

This sequence joins TRBV5-1 and TRBJ2-2; TRBD2 matches 14 bases. Germline V CDR1 and CDR2: SGHRS, YFSETQ. The CDR3 consists of 19 residues. Trimming took 4 bases from V and 3 from J; bases not matched to a gene: 11. The chain's CDR3 is CASSRVSPGLAGDTGELFF. The DNA of the CDR3 is TGCGCCAGCAGCAGAGTCTCTCCGGGACTAGCGGGAGACACCGGGGAGCTGTTTTTT.

In this sample, this clone turned up a few times. This chain connects TRBV7-6 to TRBJ2-7; 7 bases fit TRBD1. Germline V gives CDR1 SGHVS, CDR2 FNYEAQ. The CDR3 extends over 13 amino acids. Trimming removed 4 bases from V and 6 bases from J; junction bases left unmatched: 6. The CDR3 DNA is TGTGCCAGCAGCTCTCAACAGGGGACCGAGCAGTACTTC. Translating it yields CASSSQQGTEQYF.

V usage is TRBV4-3 and J usage is TRBJ1-2; 11 positions match TRBD1. Germline V gene sequence: CDR1 LGHNA, CDR2 YSLEER. CDR3 size: 16 residues. The ends lost 1 base at V and 5 bases at J; junction bases unmatched: 6. CDR3 loop: CASSQVPGQGDYGYTF. DNA for the CDR3: TGCGCCAGCAGCCAAGTCCCGGGACAGGGGGATTATGGCTACACCTTC.

The chain carries TRBV27 and TRBJ1-1; D is uncertain. V lost 6 bases and J lost 0, with 5 bases in between. Germline lookup yields CDR1 MNHEY and CDR2 SMNVEV (reference sequence). This CDR3 has 12 amino acids. The DNA for the CDR3 is TGTGCCAGCAGCTCAGTGAACACTGAAGCTTTCTTT. Its protein is CASSSVNTEAFF.

The chain combines TRBV12-5 with TRBJ2-7; D not resolved. Germline CDR1 reads LGHNT; CDR2 reads FRNRAP. The CDR3 sequence is 11 residues long. V lost 1 base and J 5 bases, leaving 3 bases between the germline ends. CDR3 residues: CASGLGHEQYF. CDR3 sequence (DNA): TGTGCTAGTGGTTTGGGGCACGAGCAGTACTTC. The full variable domain, completed using reference TRBV12-5 and TRBJ2-7, is DARVTQTPRHKVTEMGQEVTMRCQPILGHNTVFWYRQTMMQGLELLAYFRNRAPLDDSGMPKDRFSAEMPDATLATLKIQPSEPRDSAVYFCASGLGHEQYFGPGTRLTVT.

The V and J genes are TRBV7-6 and TRBJ2-1; 9 bases match TRBD2. The V gene's germline CDR1 is SGHVS and CDR2 FNYEAQ. The trim removed 5 bases at V and 6 bases at J, leaving 8 bases unmatched. This CDR3 has 15 amino acids. The CDR3 DNA follows: TGTGCCAGCAGCCCCACTAGCGGGCTGGGCAATGAGCAGTTCTTC. Protein: CASSPTSGLGNEQFF.

The table lists this clone with a few counts. This chain uses TRBV6-5 with TRBJ2-1; 7 nucleotides align to TRBD1. There are 15 residues in the CDR3. CDR1 and CDR2 (germline): MNHEY, SVGAGI. Losses at the gene ends were 4 bases for V and 0 bases for J; bases not matched to a gene: 3. Here the CDR3 reads CASSSWDSSYNEQFF. CDR3 bases: TGTGCCAGCAGTTCCTGGGACAGCTCCTACAATGAGCAGTTCTTC.

The gene calls are TRBV6-2 or TRBV6-3 and TRBJ2-2; D call uncertain. Germline V gene data show CDR1 as MNHEY and CDR2 as SVGEGT. Trimming pared 5 bases from V and 2 bases from J, leaving 15 bases between. The CDR3 has 16 amino acids. CDR3 loop: CASSTLQLFNTGELFF. DNA for the CDR3: TGTGCCAGCAGTACTCTGCAACTTTTCAACACCGGGGAGCTGTTTTTT.

This clone was seen a single time. In nucleotides, the CDR3 is TGTGCCAGCAGCAAGACTTTCTCTAGCACAGATACGCAGTATTTT. As protein: CASSKTFSSTDTQYF. The chain is built from TRBV7-3 and TRBJ2-3; D unclear. The V end lost 5 bases, the J end lost 0 bases, and 12 bases lay between the germline ends. Germline CDR1 reads SGHTA; CDR2 reads FQGTGA. This CDR3 has 15 amino acids.

The rearrangement joins TRBV5-1 to TRBJ1-1, with a tentative D call TRBD1 (5 bases). The germline V gene encodes CDR1 SGHRS and CDR2 YFSETQ. V was shortened by 4 bases and J by 11 bases, with 18 bases between the two germline ends. There are 13 residues in the CDR3. The CDR3 nucleotides read TGCGCCAGCAGCACTACAGGTCCGGGTTCGGCTTTCTTT. This codes for CASSTTGPGSAFF.

A single count supports this clone. The V and J genes are TRBV6-5 and TRBJ2-7, with 8 positions matching TRBD1. Germline values: CDR1 MNHEY, CDR2 SVGAGI. The trim removed 6 bases at V and 3 bases at J, leaving 10 bases unmatched. This CDR3 comprises 15 residues. In nucleotides, the CDR3 is TGTGCCAGCAGAGCTACAGGGGGAATCCTCTACGAGCAGTACTTC. It encodes CASRATGGILYEQYF.

This clone was found once. The chain has TRBV6-5 and TRBJ1-3, with unresolved D. V gave up 6 bases and J gave up 0 bases, with 6 bases separating them. The CDR3 has 13 residues. The germline gives CDR1 MNHEY, CDR2 SVGAGI. As DNA, the CDR3 is TGTGCCAGCAGGGAGTTCTCTGGAAACACCATATATTTT. As protein: CASREFSGNTIYF.

J is TRBJ2-5 and V is TRBV28; D possibly corresponds to TRBD1 (6 bases). The V gene's germline CDR1 is MDHEN and CDR2 SYDVKM. V lost 4 bases, J lost 5 bases, and 17 bases lay in between. This CDR3 has 15 amino acids. The CDR3 reads CASSYKRGLSETQYF. Written as DNA, the CDR3 is TGTGCCAGCAGTTATAAAAGGGGGTTGAGCGAGACCCAGTACTTC.

This CDR3 reads CASSRTGFSNQPQHF. For the CDR3, the DNA is TGTGCCAGCAGCCGGACAGGGTTTAGCAATCAGCCCCAGCATTTT. The chain is built from TRBV11-2 and TRBJ1-5, with TRBD1 matching over 8 bases. The V gene end was trimmed by 5 bases and the J gene end by 0 bases; junction bases not matched to a gene: 3. The CDR3 is 15 residues long. CDR1 and CDR2 from the germline V gene are SGHAT and FQNNGV.

The rearrangement joins TRBV7-9 to TRBJ2-5; 9 bases match TRBD2. The CDR3 spans 14 residues. The V gene end was trimmed by 6 bases and the J gene end by 7 bases; junction bases not matched to a gene: 9. The germline V gene has CDR1 SEHNR and CDR2 FQNEAQ (reference sequence). As DNA, the CDR3 is TGTGCCAGCAGAGAGACTAGCGGAGCGAGGACCCAGTACTTC. The encoded protein is CASRETSGARTQYF.

The chain recombines TRBV5-1 with TRBJ2-5; D may be TRBD2 (6 bases). The CDR3 is 14 amino acids. The V end was cut by 4 bases, the J end by 6 bases, with 16 bases between. The germline gives CDR1 SGHRS, CDR2 YFSETQ. CDR3 loop: CASSARLGGQTQYF. CDR3 in DNA: TGCGCCAGCAGCGCGCGACTAGGAGGCCAGACCCAGTACTTC. The variable domain in full, with the rest retrieved from reference TRBV5-1 and TRBJ2-5, is KAGVTQTPRYLIKTRGQQVTLSCSPISGHRSVSWYQQTPGQGLQFLFEYFSETQRNKGNFPGRFSGRQFSNSRSEMNVSTLELGDSALYLCASSARLGGQTQYFGPGTRLLVL.

The chain employs TRBV5-1 and TRBJ1-6; 8 bases fit TRBD1. Germline loops: CDR1 SGHRS, CDR2 YFSETQ. V shed 0 bases, J shed 9 bases, and the junction held 5 bases outside the gene matches. This CDR3 spans 15 amino acids. In DNA, the CDR3 is TGCGCCAGCAGCTTGGATGGGACAGGAGGTTCACCCCTCCACTTT. Residues: CASSLDGTGGSPLHF.

This clone was observed a few times. The chain recombines TRBV3-1 (or the pseudogene TRBV3-2) with TRBJ1-6; perhaps TRBD1 as D (5 bases). CDR1 LGHDT and CDR2 YNNKEL come from the germline V gene (reference sequence). The CDR3 is 16 residues long. The germline V and J ends were trimmed by 0 bases and 5 bases, with 11 bases remaining between them. The CDR3 DNA reads TGTGCCAGCAGCCAAGAGTGGGCAGGGAATAATTCACCCCTCCACTTT. Translated, it gives CASSQEWAGNNSPLHF.

The V call is TRBV5-1, the J call TRBJ2-2; a possible D gene is TRBD2 (6 bases). CDR1 is SGHRS and CDR2 is YFSETQ in the germline V gene. The CDR3 loop spans 16 amino acids. Trimming left V 2 bases short and J 0 bases short, with 11 bases between. The CDR3 sequence is CASSFNRLANTGELFF. The CDR3 coding sequence is TGCGCCAGCAGCTTTAATCGACTAGCGAACACCGGGGAGCTGTTTTTT.

V is TRBV11-2 and J is TRBJ1-2; D gene uncertain. CDR1 and CDR2 from the germline V gene are SGHAT and FQNNGV. The CDR3 extends over 13 amino acids. V was clipped by 5 bases and J by 8 bases, with 15 bases between them. The CDR3 loop is CASSPHPLEGYTF. The CDR3, as DNA: TGTGCCAGCAGCCCCCACCCCCTGGAGGGCTACACCTTC.